The 17 T cell receptor beta chains below were found in one sample sequenced in a study of CD4+ T cells in melanoma. Repertoires were generated with immunoSEQ multiplex PCR, while TCRdb's copy carries only in-frame clones and drops some. The table includes 13,000 to 15,000 clones, 60% to 75% detected once. Sequencing was carried out using cells from a culture (not recorded whether cultured in vitro). These receptors originate from a human donor with melanoma.

In its sample, this clone was seen a few times. This rearrangement joins TRBV7-3 to TRBJ2-5; possible D gene TRBD2, 6 bases. V lost 4 bases to trimming and J lost 2 bases, with 11 bases between them. The germline gives CDR1 SGHTA, CDR2 FQGTGA. This CDR3 spans 14 amino acids. CDR3 in DNA: TGTGCCAGCAGCTCCTCGACTAGTCAAGAGACCCAGTACTTC. Translation gives CASSSSTSQETQYF.

This clone has more than one count but fewer than ten. The J gene is TRBJ1-2, the V gene TRBV6-6; D call uncertain. The V gene lost 6 bases and the J gene lost 4 bases, with 15 bases spanning the gap. The CDR3 contains 14 residues. Germline V gene lookup returns CDR1 MNHNY and CDR2 SVGAGI (reference sequence). CDR3 nucleotide sequence: TGTGCCAGCAGCCCTGCGGCGGTTAGCTATGGCTACACCTTC. Protein product: CASSPAAVSYGYTF.

The rearrangement joins TRBV6-4 to TRBJ1-1; D unclear. The CDR3 covers 13 residues. Germline CDR1 reads MRHNA; CDR2 reads SNTAGT. V was clipped by 6 bases and J by 2 bases, with 10 bases between them. Here the CDR3 reads CASSAQLNTEAFF. The CDR3 DNA sequence: TGTGCCAGCAGCGCGCAGCTAAACACTGAAGCTTTCTTT.

This clone rates as medium-sized. This sequence joins TRBV14 and TRBJ1-4; maybe TRBD1 (6 bases). Trimming stripped 4 bases from V and 8 bases from J, with 20 bases between. The germline V gene encodes CDR1 SGHDN and CDR2 FVKESK. The CDR3 length is 16 residues. The CDR3 DNA reads TGTGCCAGCAGCCTTACCACAGGGTCCGGACTGGAAAAACTGTTTTTT. Its protein is CASSLTTGSGLEKLFF.

The chain carries TRBV6-5 and TRBJ1-4; a possible D gene is TRBD1 (6 bases). CDR1 is MNHEY and CDR2 is SVGAGI in the germline V gene. There are 16 residues in the CDR3. Trimming pared 2 bases from V and 2 bases from J, leaving 12 bases between. The CDR3, as DNA: TGTGCCAGCAGTTACGAGGGGGTGAGGACTAATGAAAAACTGTTTTTT. Protein sequence: CASSYEGVRTNEKLFF.

The chain employs TRBV13 and TRBJ2-6; D gene uncertain. V was clipped by 1 base and J by 0 bases, with 7 bases between them. This CDR3 has 16 residues. The germline CDR1 and CDR2 sequences are PRHDT and FYEKMQ (reference sequence). CDR3 protein: CASSLVTVSGANVLTF. For the CDR3, the DNA is TGTGCCAGCAGCTTAGTGACGGTCTCTGGGGCCAACGTCCTGACTTTC.

The chain employs TRBV6-1 and TRBJ1-2; D perhaps matches TRBD1 (5 bases). Germline assignment: CDR1 MNHNS and CDR2 SASEGT. Trimming left V 5 bases short and J 0 bases short, with 10 bases between. This CDR3 is built from 14 residues. The CDR3 bases are TGTGCCAGCAGTAGACAGAAAGCTAACTATGGCTACACCTTC. This sequence encodes CASSRQKANYGYTF.

The chain recombines TRBV7-2 with TRBJ1-5; possible D gene TRBD1, 5 bases. The CDR3 sequence is 14 residues long. Germline CDR1 SGHTA, CDR2 FQGNSA. The germline V and J ends were trimmed by 5 bases and 6 bases, with 14 bases remaining between them. The CDR3 is CASSRGGAGQPQHF. CDR3 DNA: TGTGCCAGCAGCCGAGGCGGGGCTGGTCAGCCCCAGCATTTT.

The chain combines TRBV2 with TRBJ1-2; D unclear. With 0 bases removed from V and 8 bases from J, the gap between germline ends came to 7 bases. CDR1 is SNHLY and CDR2 is FYNNEI in the germline V gene. The CDR3 sequence is 12 residues long. Here the CDR3 reads CASSEALRGYTF. The CDR3 DNA is TGTGCCAGCAGTGAAGCGCTTCGAGGCTACACCTTC.

The chain is built from TRBV27 and TRBJ2-2; tentative D call: TRBD1 (5 bases). V lost 3 bases to trimming and J lost 6 bases, with 14 bases between them. The CDR3 consists of 15 residues. Germline values: CDR1 MNHEY, CDR2 SMNVEV (reference sequence). Here the CDR3 DNA reads TGTGCCAGCAGTTTGGTAGCAGGGTGGGCCGGGGAGCTGTTTTTT. Translated: CASSLVAGWAGELFF.

The chain uses TRBV18 and TRBJ2-1; 8 bases align to TRBD1. The germline V gene has CDR1 KGHSH and CDR2 LQKENI. The CDR3 has 14 residues. Trimming cost V 4 bases and J 9 bases; bases outside gene matches: 8. For the CDR3, the DNA is TGTGCCAGCTCACAGAAGACAGGGGACGGTGAGCAGTTCTTC. Protein sequence: CASSQKTGDGEQFF.

This chain links TRBV4-1 with TRBJ1-5, with 9 bases aligning to TRBD1. CDR1 is MGHRA, CDR2 YSYEKL, per germline. CDR3 length equals 17 residues. Losses at the gene ends were 0 bases for V and 9 bases for J; bases not matched to a gene: 12. The CDR3 DNA follows: TGCGCCAGCAGCCAAGAAAGGAGACAGGGGGGAAGATGGCCCCAGCATTTT. Its translation is CASSQERRQGGRWPQHF.

The chain couples TRBV19 to TRBJ2-7; 7 nucleotides agree with TRBD2. Germline assignment: CDR1 LNHDA and CDR2 SQIVND (reference sequence). V shed 1 base, J shed 1 base, and the junction held 1 base outside the gene matches. The CDR3 runs to 14 residues. CDR3 in DNA: TGTGCCAGTAGTATAGCCGGGGGGTCCTACGAGCAGTACTTC. It specifies CASSIAGGSYEQYF.

The rearrangement joins TRBV7-8 to TRBJ1-2, with D unclear. The length of the CDR3 is 13 residues. CDR1 is SGHVS, CDR2 FQNEAQ, per germline. V shed 5 bases and J shed 4 bases, with 11 bases lying between them. The CDR3 DNA sequence: TGTGCCAGCAGCCAGCCTCGCGTCTATGGCTACACCTTC. Amino acid sequence: CASSQPRVYGYTF.

The rearrangement uses TRBV5-8 and TRBJ1-2; a weak D match, TRBD1 (6 bases). The CDR3 spans 16 residues. CDR1 and CDR2 from the germline V gene are SGHTS and YDEGEE. Trimming stripped 6 bases from V and 1 base from J, with 19 bases between. CDR3 DNA sequence: TGTGCCAGCAACGAGAAACAGGGCCGAGGTAACTATGGCTACACCTTC. Encoded protein: CASNEKQGRGNYGYTF.

The chain uses TRBV10-3 and TRBJ1-2; no clear D. V lost 2 bases, J lost 4 bases, and 14 bases lay in between. The CDR3 is made up of 15 amino acids. Germline V gives CDR1 ENHRY, CDR2 SYGVKD. CDR3 sequence reads: CAISEDVGSGYGYTF. DNA of the CDR3: TGTGCCATCAGTGAGGATGTGGGGAGTGGCTATGGCTACACCTTC.

This clone has a single count. The chain is built from TRBV5-1 and TRBJ1-4, with unresolved D. CDR1 and CDR2 (germline): SGHRS, YFSETQ. The CDR3 is made up of 16 amino acids. V was cut by 0 bases and J by 8 bases, with 17 bases left in between. The CDR3 region is CASSLDRTSVKEKLFF. In nucleotides, the CDR3 is TGCGCCAGCAGCTTGGATCGGACCTCGGTGAAGGAAAAACTGTTTTTT.